These T cell receptor beta chains were read from a single sample in a study of T cell changes during pregnancy in multiple sclerosis. The protocol was immunoSEQ multiplex PCR, while the TCRdb copy is restricted to in-frame clones and leaves out a portion. Altogether about 46,000 clones are present, around 93% being singletons, with the ten largest covering roughly 4%. The material sequenced was CD8+ T cells from peripheral blood mononuclear cells, taken after pregnancy. The receptor set was obtained from a female donor with multiple sclerosis, enrolled in a pregnancy study. Both conserved end residues are part of each CDR3. D genes are given only for firm matches. The size entry is marked missing in some rows and otherwise reads once, few, many or a size class.

d_gene	v_gene	abundance	j_gene	CDR3nt	CDR3aa
TRBD1	TRBV28	-	TRBJ2-1	TGTGCCAGCACTTTGGGACAGGGGGCTTATGAGCAGTTCTTC	CASTLGQGAYEQFF
TRBD2	TRBV25-1	-	TRBJ2-1	TGTGCCAGCAGTGAATATAGTAGCGGGGGGTACAATGAGCAGTTCTTC	CASSEYSSGGYNEQFF
-	TRBV7-9	-	TRBJ2-7	TGTGCCAGCAGCTCAGGGTCCTCCTACGAGCAGTACTTC	CASSSGSSYEQYF
-	TRBV29-1	-	TRBJ2-7	TGCAGCGTCGAGGGTCCGGGGACTCTCTCCTACGAGCAGTACTTC	CSVEGPGTLSYEQYF
-	TRBV7-2	-	TRBJ2-1	TGTGCCAGCAGCTTAGGGCCAGGGACTTACAATGAGCAGTTCTTC	CASSLGPGTYNEQFF
-	TRBV4-2	-	TRBJ1-1	TGTGCCAGCAGCCCTAAAGGACGGGGTGGGAACACTGAAGCTTTCTTT	CASSPKGRGGNTEAFF
-	TRBV2	-	TRBJ2-4	TGTGCCAGCAGGGAACCCGACAGCAACTTAGCCAAAAACATTCAGTACTTC	CASREPDSNLAKNIQYF
TRBD2	TRBV11-2	-	TRBJ2-3	TGTGCCAGCAGCTTACGGGTAGCGGGAAGCACAGATACGCAGTATTTT	CASSLRVAGSTDTQYF
-	TRBV27	once	TRBJ1-1	TGTGCCAGCAGTTATCCGACGGGGTACACTGAAGCTTTCTTT	CASSYPTGYTEAFF
TRBD1	TRBV4-1	-	TRBJ1-4	TGCGCCAGCAGCCAAGGGCAGGGGGCTAGGGAAACTAATGAAAAACTGTTTTTT	CASSQGQGARETNEKLFF
-	TRBV4-2	once	TRBJ2-2	TGTGCCAGCAGCCAAGAGTCGGCCGGGGAGCTGTTTTTT	CASSQESAGELFF
TRBD1	TRBV9	-	TRBJ1-2	TGTGCCAGCAGCGTAACAGGGGGCATCGAGAGCTACACCTTC	CASSVTGGIESYTF
TRBD1	TRBV6-5	-	TRBJ1-2	TGTGCCAGCAGTCCAGGGGGCTATGGCTACACCTTC	CASSPGGYGYTF
-	TRBV27	-	TRBJ2-1	TGTGCCAGCAGTTCAGTGGCTAGCCCGTACAATGAGCAGTTCTTC	CASSSVASPYNEQFF
TRBD1	TRBV7-9	-	TRBJ1-2	TGTGCCAGCAGCTTAATGGGGGACAGGAACTATGGCTACACCTTC	CASSLMGDRNYGYTF
TRBD2	TRBV6-1	-	TRBJ2-3	TGTGCCAGCAGTGACCGGGAGGGGCGCGACACAGATACGCAGTATTTT	CASSDREGRDTDTQYF
TRBD1	TRBV27	-	TRBJ2-5	TGTGCCAGCAGTACCCGGGACAGGGCCCAAGAGACCCAGTACTTC	CASSTRDRAQETQYF
-	TRBV30	few	TRBJ1-1	TGTGCCTGGAGTGCCCCGACAGGACCGAACACTGAAGCTTTCTTT	CAWSAPTGPNTEAFF
-	TRBV6-1	-	TRBJ2-7	TGTGCCAGCAGCGCTACCACAGGGGGGGCCTACGAGCAGTACTTC	CASSATTGGAYEQYF
-	TRBV4-1	once	TRBJ2-4	TGCGCCAGCAGCCAAGGGACAGTTCTAGCCAAAAACATTCAGTACTTC	CASSQGTVLAKNIQYF
TRBD2	TRBV7-9	-	TRBJ2-5	TGTGCCAGCAGCTCCACAACACGACTAGCGCAACAAGAGACCCAGTACTTC	CASSSTTRLAQQETQYF
TRBD2	TRBV27	-	TRBJ2-1	TGTGCCAGCAGTTCCCGGGACTATCTCACTGAGCAGTTCTTC	CASSSRDYLTEQFF
-	TRBV2	-	TRBJ1-1	TGTGCCATTAAGGCGGGTGTCACTGAAGCTTTCTTT	CAIKAGVTEAFF
-	TRBV2	-	TRBJ1-2	TGTGCCACTCCTTTTAGGCGGGAAGGCTACACCTTC	CATPFRREGYTF
-	TRBV10-3	-	TRBJ2-5	TGTGCCACCTTGGACAGCCAAGAGACCCAGTACTTC	CATLDSQETQYF
-	TRBV6-5	-	TRBJ2-2	TGTGCCAGCAGTTACGGGCTGATAATGAACACCGGGGAGCTGTTTTTT	CASSYGLIMNTGELFF
TRBD2	TRBV30	few	TRBJ2-5	TGTGCCTGGAGTGTTGATCGCGGGAGAGCCGAGACCCAGTACTTC	CAWSVDRGRAETQYF
-	TRBV13	-	TRBJ1-1	TGTGCCAGCAGCTCACTATCGGGGGGGGCCACTGAAGCTTTCTTT	CASSSLSGGATEAFF
TRBD1	TRBV10-3	-	TRBJ2-1	TGTGCCATCAGTGACCCGGACAGGGAATTATCCTATAAGCAGTTCTTC	CAISDPDRELSYKQFF
-	TRBV7-2	-	TRBJ2-7	TGTGCCAGCAGATTACACAGGGATCCCTCCTACGAGCAGTACTTC	CASRLHRDPSYEQYF
-	TRBV4-3	-	TRBJ1-2	TGCGCCAGCAGCCAAGGTAGGCGTTGGACAGTGGATGGCTACACCTTC	CASSQGRRWTVDGYTF
TRBD2	TRBV28	-	TRBJ2-1	TGTGCCAGCAGGGTAGCGGGGGGAATCTACAATGAGCAGTTCTTC	CASRVAGGIYNEQFF
TRBD2	TRBV5-1	-	TRBJ2-1	TGCGCCAGCAGCTTGGCCCCTAGCGGGGGGGCCCATGAGCAGTTCTTC	CASSLAPSGGAHEQFF
TRBD1	TRBV4-1	-	TRBJ2-5	TGCGCCAGCAGCCAAGACCGAACAGGGGGCCAAGAGACCCAGTACTTC	CASSQDRTGGQETQYF
-	TRBV7-8	-	TRBJ1-6	TGTGCCAGCAGCTTAGTTCCAGGGGATAATTCACCCCTCCACTTT	CASSLVPGDNSPLHF
TRBD1	TRBV5-8	-	TRBJ2-5	TGTGCCAGCAGCTTGGCCGGGACAGGGGGCGCGGAGACCCAGTACTTC	CASSLAGTGGAETQYF
TRBD1	TRBV7-9	-	TRBJ2-1	TGTGCCAGCGCCCCTCCCCGACAGGGGTACACCTACAATGAGCAGTTCTTC	CASAPPRQGYTYNEQFF
-	TRBV28	-	TRBJ1-4	TGTGCCACTTCGGAAACAGGGTGGGAAAAACTGTTTTTT	CATSETGWEKLFF
TRBD1	TRBV6-6	-	TRBJ2-4	TGTGCCAGCACCGACCCCGACAGGGAGGCCAAAAACATTCAGTACTTC	CASTDPDREAKNIQYF
-	TRBV7-9	-	TRBJ2-1	TGTGCCAGCAGCGATACCGGGCCCCCAGGGTACAATGAGCAGTTCTTC	CASSDTGPPGYNEQFF
TRBD2	TRBV5-1	-	TRBJ2-1	TGCGCCAGCAGCTTGGCCAAGACGGGAGGAGACAATGAGCAGTTCTTC	CASSLAKTGGDNEQFF
-	TRBV4-3	once	TRBJ1-2	TGCGCCAGCAGCCAAGATATGACTTCCGGGACAAGTGGCTACACCTTC	CASSQDMTSGTSGYTF
-	TRBV14	-	TRBJ1-2	TGTGCCAGCAGCCACATACAGGTTAACTATGGCTACACCTTC	CASSHIQVNYGYTF
-	TRBV7-8	-	TRBJ2-7	TGTGCCAGCAGCTTAGTTAACAGAGCCTACGAGCAGTACTTC	CASSLVNRAYEQYF
TRBD2	TRBV4-3	-	TRBJ2-1	TGCGCCAGCAGCCCGGGGGGGGGCGGGTCCTACAATGAGCAGTTCTTC	CASSPGGGGSYNEQFF